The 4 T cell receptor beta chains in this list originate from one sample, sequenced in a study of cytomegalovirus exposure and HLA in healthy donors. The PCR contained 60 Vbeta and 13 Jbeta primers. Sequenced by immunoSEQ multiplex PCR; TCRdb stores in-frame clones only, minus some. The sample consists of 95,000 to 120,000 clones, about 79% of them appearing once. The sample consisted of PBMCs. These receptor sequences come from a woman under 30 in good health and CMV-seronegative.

The CDR3, as DNA: TGCGCCAGCAGCTTGGTGCAGCAGGGGCGTGAGACCCAGTACTTC. Its protein is CASSLVQQGRETQYF. The rearrangement joins TRBV5-1 to TRBJ2-5; D might be TRBD1 (6 bases). CDR3 length equals 15 residues. The V gene's germline CDR1 is SGHRS and CDR2 YFSETQ. V was pared by 0 bases and J by 5 bases, with 14 bases between.

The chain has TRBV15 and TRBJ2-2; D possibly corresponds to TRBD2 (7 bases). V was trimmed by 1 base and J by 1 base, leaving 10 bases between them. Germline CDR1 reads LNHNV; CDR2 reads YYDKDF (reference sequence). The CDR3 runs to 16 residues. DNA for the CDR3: TGTGCCACCAGCAGAGCCGGGGGGCTGAACACCGGGGAGCTGTTTTTT. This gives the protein CATSRAGGLNTGELFF.

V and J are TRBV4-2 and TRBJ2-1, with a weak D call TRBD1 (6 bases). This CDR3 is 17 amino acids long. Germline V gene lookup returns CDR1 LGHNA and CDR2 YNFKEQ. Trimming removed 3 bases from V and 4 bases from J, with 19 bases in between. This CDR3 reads CASSQEPSHGTYNEQFF. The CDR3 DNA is TGTGCCAGCAGCCAGGAACCCAGCCACGGGACATACAATGAGCAGTTCTTC.

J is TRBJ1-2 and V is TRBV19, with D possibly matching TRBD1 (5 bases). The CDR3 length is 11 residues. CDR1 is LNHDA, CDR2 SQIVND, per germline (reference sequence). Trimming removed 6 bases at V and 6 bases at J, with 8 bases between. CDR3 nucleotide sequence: TGTGCCAGTAGGGAGGGGAATGGCTACACCTTC. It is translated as CASREGNGYTF. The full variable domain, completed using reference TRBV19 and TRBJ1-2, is DGGITQSPKYLFRKEGQNVTLSCEQNLNHDAMYWYRQDPGQGLRLIYYSQIVNDFQKGDIAEGYSVSREKKESFPLTVTSAQKNPTAFYLCASREGNGYTFGSGTRLTVV.